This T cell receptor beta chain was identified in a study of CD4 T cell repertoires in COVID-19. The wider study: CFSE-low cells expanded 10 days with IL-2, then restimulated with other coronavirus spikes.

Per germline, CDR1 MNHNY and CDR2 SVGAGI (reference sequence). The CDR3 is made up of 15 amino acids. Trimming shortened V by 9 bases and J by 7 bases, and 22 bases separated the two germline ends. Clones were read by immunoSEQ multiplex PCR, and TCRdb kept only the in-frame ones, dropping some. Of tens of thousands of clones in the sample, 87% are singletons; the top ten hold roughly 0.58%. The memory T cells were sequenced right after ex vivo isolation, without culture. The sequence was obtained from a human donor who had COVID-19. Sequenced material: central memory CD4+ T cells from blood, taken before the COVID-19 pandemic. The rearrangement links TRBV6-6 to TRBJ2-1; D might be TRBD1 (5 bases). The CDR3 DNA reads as TGTGCCAGTTCCCCACAGGTATTTTCTCGGAATGAGCAGTTCTTC. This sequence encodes CASSPQVFSRNEQFF.